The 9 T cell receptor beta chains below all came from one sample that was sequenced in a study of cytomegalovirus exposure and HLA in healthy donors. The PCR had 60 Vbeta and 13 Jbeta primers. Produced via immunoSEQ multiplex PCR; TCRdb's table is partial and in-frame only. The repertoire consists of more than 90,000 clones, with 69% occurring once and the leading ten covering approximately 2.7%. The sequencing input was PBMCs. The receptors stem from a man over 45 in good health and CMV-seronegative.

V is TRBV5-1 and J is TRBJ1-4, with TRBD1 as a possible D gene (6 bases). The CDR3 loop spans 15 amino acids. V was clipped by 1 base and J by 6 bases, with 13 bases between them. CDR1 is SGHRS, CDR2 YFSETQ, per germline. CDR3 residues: CASSLMAGVDEKLFF. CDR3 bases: TGCGCCAGCAGCTTGATGGCAGGGGTGGATGAAAAACTGTTTTTT.

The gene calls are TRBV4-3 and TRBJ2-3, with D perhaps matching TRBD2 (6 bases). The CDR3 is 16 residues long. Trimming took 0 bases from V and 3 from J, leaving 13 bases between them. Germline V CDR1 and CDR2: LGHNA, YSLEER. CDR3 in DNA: TGCGCCAGCAGCCAAGACCGGGGGTTCCGGACAGATACGCAGTATTTT. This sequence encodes CASSQDRGFRTDTQYF.

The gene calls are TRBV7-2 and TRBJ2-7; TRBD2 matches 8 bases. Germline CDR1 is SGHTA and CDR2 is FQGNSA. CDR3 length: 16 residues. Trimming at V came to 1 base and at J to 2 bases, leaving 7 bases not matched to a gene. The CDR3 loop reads CASSLGAGGLAYEQYF. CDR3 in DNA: TGTGCCAGCAGCTTAGGCGCGGGGGGCCTCGCCTACGAGCAGTACTTC.

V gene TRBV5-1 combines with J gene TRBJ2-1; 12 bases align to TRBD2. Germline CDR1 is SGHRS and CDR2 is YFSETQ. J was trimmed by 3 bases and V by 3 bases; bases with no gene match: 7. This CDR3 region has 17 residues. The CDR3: CASSSEPGLAGYNEQFF. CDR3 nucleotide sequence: TGCGCCAGCAGCTCGGAACCGGGACTAGCGGGCTACAATGAGCAGTTCTTC. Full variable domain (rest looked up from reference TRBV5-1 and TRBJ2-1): KAGVTQTPRYLIKTRGQQVTLSCSPISGHRSVSWYQQTPGQGLQFLFEYFSETQRNKGNFPGRFSGRQFSNSRSEMNVSTLELGDSALYLCASSSEPGLAGYNEQFFGPGTRLTVL.

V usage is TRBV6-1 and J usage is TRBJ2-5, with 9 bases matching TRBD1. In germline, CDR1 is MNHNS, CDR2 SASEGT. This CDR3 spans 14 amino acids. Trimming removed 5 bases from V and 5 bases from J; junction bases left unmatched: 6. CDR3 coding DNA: TGTGCCAGCAGTATACAGGGGGCCGTGGAGACCCAGTACTTC. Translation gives CASSIQGAVETQYF.

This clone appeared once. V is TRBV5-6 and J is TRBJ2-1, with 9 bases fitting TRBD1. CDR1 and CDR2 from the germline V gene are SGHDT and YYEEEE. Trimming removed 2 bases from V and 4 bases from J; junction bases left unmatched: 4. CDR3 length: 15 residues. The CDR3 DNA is TGTGCCAGCAGCTTCGGGACAGGGTCTTACAATGAGCAGTTCTTC. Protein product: CASSFGTGSYNEQFF.

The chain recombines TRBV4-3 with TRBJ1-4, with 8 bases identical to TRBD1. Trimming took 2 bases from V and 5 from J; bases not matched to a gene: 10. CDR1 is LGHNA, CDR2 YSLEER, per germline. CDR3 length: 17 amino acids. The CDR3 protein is CASSQHPAGGENEKLFF. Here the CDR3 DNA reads TGCGCCAGCAGCCAACATCCGGCAGGGGGCGAGAATGAAAAACTGTTTTTT.

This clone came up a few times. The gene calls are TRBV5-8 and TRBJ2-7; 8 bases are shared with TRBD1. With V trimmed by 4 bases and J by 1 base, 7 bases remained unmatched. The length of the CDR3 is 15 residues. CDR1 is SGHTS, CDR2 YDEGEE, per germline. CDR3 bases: TGTGCCAGCAGCCCGCGGACAGGGTTTTCCTACGAGCAGTACTTC. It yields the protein CASSPRTGFSYEQYF.

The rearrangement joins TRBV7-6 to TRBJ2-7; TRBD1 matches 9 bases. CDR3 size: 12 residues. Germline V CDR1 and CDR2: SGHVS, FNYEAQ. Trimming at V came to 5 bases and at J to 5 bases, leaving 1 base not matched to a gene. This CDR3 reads CASSRTGDEQYF. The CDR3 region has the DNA TGTGCCAGCAGCAGGACAGGGGACGAGCAGTACTTC.